Listed below are T cell receptor beta chains from one sample, sequenced in a study of shared clonotypes between healthy human individuals. TCRdb's copy holds only in-frame clones and misses some; the assay was immunoSEQ multiplex PCR. The data hold around 690,000 clones, with about nine tenths observed a single time. The sample comprised memory CD8+ T cells from PBMCs. These receptors all come from a young man in good health. Some clones in this sample may be carry-over from other donors' samples. Each CDR3 is given with its conserved first and last residue. A D gene is named only where the DNA matches it firmly. Clone size appears in some rows only: once, few, many, or a class for an expanded clone.

D gene	V gene	clone size	J gene	CDR3 length	CDR3 protein	CDR3 DNA
-	TRBV19	-	TRBJ1-1	15	CASSIVAGQNTEAFF	TGTGCCAGTAGTATAGTTGCCGGACAGAACACTGAAGCTTTCTTT
-	TRBV13	once	TRBJ1-2	15	CASSFRSGVTYGYTF	TGTGCCAGCAGCTTTCGGTCTGGCGTGACCTATGGCTACACCTTC
-	TRBV7-9	-	TRBJ2-5	16	CASSSFRQTKRETQYF	TGTGCCAGCAGCTCATTCAGACAAACCAAAAGGGAGACCCAGTACTTC
-	TRBV12-5	-	TRBJ2-1	13	CASGLVLGDEQFF	TGTGCTAGTGGTTTGGTACTCGGGGATGAGCAGTTCTTC
-	TRBV27	-	TRBJ1-5	15	CASSLLPPTSQPQHF	TGTGCCAGCAGTTTACTGCCACCTACCAGTCAGCCCCAGCATTTT
-	TRBV7-8	-	TRBJ2-1	17	CASSSLRAGWPYNEQFF	TGTGCCAGCAGCTCCCTTCGTGCAGGGTGGCCCTACAATGAGCAGTTCTTC
TRBD2	TRBV28	-	TRBJ2-3	15	CASRRLAPSTDTQYF	TGTGCCAGCAGACGACTAGCGCCTAGCACAGATACGCAGTATTTT
-	TRBV15	-	TRBJ1-2	15	CATSRDRGAFYGYTF	TGTGCCACCAGCAGAGATAGGGGGGCGTTCTATGGCTACACCTTC
TRBD1	TRBV7-9	-	TRBJ1-4	16	CASSGQGLFPNEKLFF	TGTGCCAGCAGCGGACAGGGGCTCTTTCCTAATGAAAAACTGTTTTTT
-	TRBV4-2	-	TRBJ1-2	11	CASSQAGGYTF	TGTGCCAGCAGCCAAGCCGGAGGCTACACCTTC
-	TRBV25-1	once	TRBJ2-4	16	CASKGVKGEGKNIQYF	TGTGCCAGCAAGGGGGTTAAGGGGGAGGGTAAAAACATTCAGTACTTC
TRBD1	TRBV2	once	TRBJ1-4	16	CASADRAYATNEKLFF	TGTGCCAGCGCGGACAGGGCGTATGCAACTAATGAAAAACTGTTTTTT
-	TRBV9	-	TRBJ1-3	16	CASSVVPRGIGNTIYF	TGTGCCAGCAGCGTAGTCCCAAGGGGGATCGGAAACACCATATATTTT